Listed below are T cell receptor beta chains from one sample, sequenced in a study of OX40 agonist ivuxolimab in advanced cancers. The assay was immunoSEQ multiplex PCR, and TCRdb's table has in-frame clones only and misses some. The sample includes more than 40,000 clones, approximately 87% of them seen just once. The sample here was CD4+ or CD8+ T cells sorted from blood, taken in a trial of the OX40 agonist ivuxolimab. The source is an adult with an advanced solid tumor such as melanoma, head and neck, liver or kidney cancer. Each CDR3 is given with its conserved first and last residue. The order of the fields is clone size, V gene, J gene, D gene, CDR3 protein, CDR3 DNA. The D gene is left open where the match is weak. Only some rows state a clone size, as once, few, many or a class for expanded clones.

.	TRBV30	TRBJ1-2	.	CAWSVLGQDGYTF	TGTGCCTGGAGTGTACTCGGTCAAGATGGCTACACCTTC
.	TRBV27	TRBJ1-2	.	CASSLLSGSGYTF	TGTGCCAGCAGTTTATTATCAGGGAGTGGCTACACCTTC
.	TRBV6-5	TRBJ2-6	.	CASIKWISGANVLTF	TGTGCCAGCATCAAATGGATCTCTGGGGCCAACGTCCTGACTTTC
.	TRBV7-2	TRBJ1-5	.	CASSLVPNSNQPQHF	TGTGCCAGCAGCTTAGTCCCTAATAGCAATCAGCCCCAGCATTTT
once	TRBV2	TRBJ2-7	.	CASSDPAGLKSYEQYF	TGTGCCAGCAGTGATCCCGCAGGGCTCAAATCCTACGAGCAGTACTTC
.	TRBV12-5	TRBJ1-1	.	CASGLVLGGSTEAFF	TGTGCTAGTGGTTTGGTACTCGGGGGTAGCACTGAAGCTTTCTTT
.	TRBV4-3	TRBJ2-5	.	CASSQTGGVGETQYF	TGCGCCAGCAGCCAAACAGGAGGGGTGGGAGAGACCCAGTACTTC
once	TRBV11-3	TRBJ1-3	.	CASSSILIDIEGDTIYF	TGTGCCAGCAGCTCAATCCTAATAGACATTGAAGGAGACACCATATATTTT
.	TRBV11-2	TRBJ1-1	.	CASSSSTWTAPEAFF	TGTGCCAGCAGCTCCTCAACTTGGACCGCTCCTGAAGCTTTCTTT
.	TRBV5-1	TRBJ2-7	TRBD2	CASRLGGAYEQYF	TGCGCCAGCAGACTGGGAGGGGCCTACGAGCAGTACTTC
.	TRBV6-5	TRBJ1-2	.	CASIPTMGGNYGYTF	TGTGCCAGCATTCCCACCATGGGGGGCAACTATGGCTACACCTTC